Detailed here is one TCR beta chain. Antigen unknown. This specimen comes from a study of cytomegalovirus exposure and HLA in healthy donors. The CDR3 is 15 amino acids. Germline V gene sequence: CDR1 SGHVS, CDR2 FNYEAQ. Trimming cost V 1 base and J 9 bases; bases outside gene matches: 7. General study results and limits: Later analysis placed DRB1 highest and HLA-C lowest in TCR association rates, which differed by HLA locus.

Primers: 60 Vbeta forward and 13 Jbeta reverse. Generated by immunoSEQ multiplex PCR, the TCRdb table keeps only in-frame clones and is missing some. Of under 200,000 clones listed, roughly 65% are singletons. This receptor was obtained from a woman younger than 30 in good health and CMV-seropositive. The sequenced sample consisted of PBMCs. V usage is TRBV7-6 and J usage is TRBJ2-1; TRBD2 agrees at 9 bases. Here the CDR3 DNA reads TGTGCCAGCAGCTTAGAGTCTAGCGGGACCTTTGAGCAGTTCTTC. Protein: CASSLESSGTFEQFF. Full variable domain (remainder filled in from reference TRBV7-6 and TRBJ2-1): GAGVSQSPRYKVTKRGQDVALRCDPISGHVSLYWYRQALGQGPEFLTYFNYEAQQDKSGLPNDRFSAERPEGSISTLTIQRTEQRDSAMYRCASSLESSGTFEQFFGPGTRLTVL.